The subject of this entry is one TCR beta chain. The antigen remains undetermined. The data are from a study of CD8+CD57+ T cells in acquired aplastic anemia. The overall study: Sorted CD4+ and CD8+ cells gave an average of approximately 3 ug of DNA. Study-level results: Simpson's diversity of CD8+ cells was not significantly different in patients compared with controls. Patients and controls shared under 35 CD8+ CDR3 sequences, which appeared highly expressed in patients and within their immunodominant clones.

Sequenced patients had shown CD8+CD57+ cell expansion by flow cytometry. Patients were untreated when blood was sampled. The template used for profiling TCR beta VDJ and CDR3 was genomic DNA. TCRdb processed the reads anew with MiXCR; each CDR3 protein has one entry. The sample carries roughly 80,000 distinct CDR3 sequences, around 70% recorded once. This CDR3 contains 13 residues. V was pared by 6 bases and J by 0 bases, with 0 bases of the junction left unmatched. The gene calls are TRBV12-3 or TRBV12-4 and TRBJ2-7; TRBD2 aligns across 9 bases. What was sequenced was sorted CD4+, CD8+, or CD8+CD57+ T cells (not recorded which) from PBMCs. This sequence was found in a human donor with aplastic anemia. The CDR3 nucleotides are TGTGCCAGCAGACTAGCGGGCTCCTACGAGCAGTACTTC. Translation gives CASRLAGSYEQYF.